Shown below are 23 T cell receptor beta chains from a single sample sequenced in a study of CD8+ T cells in alopecia areata. Treatment here: oral pan-JAK inhibitor, 5-10 mg twice daily. Reverse transcription of extracted RNA yielded cDNA, which provided the sequencing template. Assay used: immunoSEQ multiplex PCR; TCRdb lists only in-frame clones, some missing. The data contain over 100,000 clones, 50% to 55% of them singletons. Sequencing used CD4+ T cells sorted from blood, obtained at week 4, from a patient treated with tofacitinib. These receptors all stem from a human donor with alopecia areata.

The V gene is TRBV6-5, the J gene TRBJ2-1, with a possible D match to TRBD2 (6 bases). The CDR3 spans 15 residues. V dropped 6 bases and J dropped 5 bases, with 17 bases sitting between them. In germline, CDR1 is MNHEY, CDR2 SVGAGI. The CDR3 coding sequence is TGTGCCAGCAGCTCCTTTAGTGCGGGGCACAATGAGCAGTTCTTC. The encoded protein is CASSSFSAGHNEQFF.

This rearrangement joins TRBV5-4 to TRBJ2-1; TRBD2 matches at 7 bases. J lost 6 bases, V lost 9 bases, and 9 bases had no gene match. Germline values: CDR1 SGHNT, CDR2 YYREEE (reference sequence). CDR3 length: 13 amino acids. For the CDR3, the DNA is TGTGCCACCGGACTAGAACACTCCAATGAGCAGTTCTTC. Protein sequence: CATGLEHSNEQFF.

The V call is TRBV29-1, the J call TRBJ2-3, with D unclear. Per the germline V gene, CDR1 is SQVTM and CDR2 is ANQGSEA. The CDR3 loop spans 13 amino acids. Trimming removed 4 bases from V and 2 bases from J, with 10 bases in between. The CDR3: CSVGWPLTDTQYF. The CDR3 coding sequence is TGCAGCGTTGGCTGGCCTCTCACAGATACGCAGTATTTT.

This clone was seen a few times. The CDR3 DNA sequence: TGTGCCAGCAGCTTAGGAGACTCCGATGGCTACACCTTC. Amino acids: CASSLGDSDGYTF. V gene TRBV11-2 combines with J gene TRBJ1-2, with D unclear. The CDR3 extends over 13 amino acids. The V gene's germline CDR1 is SGHAT and CDR2 FQNNGV. With 1 base removed from V and 6 bases from J, the gap between germline ends came to 9 bases. Using reference TRBV11-2 and TRBJ1-2 for the parts outside the CDR3, the full variable domain is EAGVAQSPRYKIIEKRQSVAFWCNPISGHATLYWYQQILGQGPKLLIQFQNNGVVDDSQLPKDRFSAERLKGVDSTLKIQPAKLEDSAVYLCASSLGDSDGYTFGSGTRLTVV.

This clone has just a few counts. The chain has TRBV30 and TRBJ2-2, with D perhaps given as TRBD1 or TRBD2 (5 bases each). CDR3 length: 15 amino acids. V dropped 1 base and J dropped 4 bases, with 13 bases sitting between them. Germline loops: CDR1 GTSNPN, CDR2 SVGIG (reference sequence). The CDR3 here is CAWSDGTPATGELFF. In DNA, the CDR3 is TGTGCCTGGAGTGACGGGACCCCGGCCACCGGGGAGCTGTTTTTT.

Only a few counts were recorded for this clone. CDR3 in amino acids: CASSLRWVSEAFF. CDR3 nucleotides: TGTGCCAGCAGCTTGCGCTGGGTATCTGAAGCTTTCTTT. The J gene is TRBJ1-1, the V gene TRBV5-6; D remains ambiguous. Per germline, CDR1 SGHDT and CDR2 YYEEEE. V lost 1 base and J lost 6, with 10 bases in between. This CDR3 has 13 amino acids. Filled out from reference TRBV5-6 and TRBJ1-1, the complete variable domain reads DAGVTQSPTHLIKTRGQQVTLRCSPKSGHDTVSWYQQALGQGPQFIFQYYEEEERQRGNFPDRFSGHQFPNYSSELNVNALLLGDSALYLCASSLRWVSEAFFGQGTRLTVV.

A single count supports this clone. J is TRBJ1-5 and V is TRBV2; D ambiguous. This CDR3 is built from 13 residues. Germline CDR1 and CDR2: SNHLY and FYNNEI. With 1 base removed from V and 7 bases from J, the gap between germline ends came to 8 bases. The CDR3 sequence: CASSEEVRQPQHF. DNA for the CDR3: TGTGCCAGCAGTGAAGAGGTTCGGCAGCCCCAGCATTTT.

This clone was picked up a small number of times. The gene calls are TRBV7-9 and TRBJ1-5; no clear D gene. This CDR3 has 15 amino acids. Germline V gene data show CDR1 as SEHNR and CDR2 as FQNEAQ (reference sequence). V dropped 5 bases and J dropped 8 bases, with 19 bases sitting between them. Written as DNA, the CDR3 is TGTGCCAGCAGCACTGACGGTGCGGGGTGGGAGCCCCAGCATTTT. Translated: CASSTDGAGWEPQHF.

Turning to this clone: One end of the junction fails to match germline, which may point to a read error. The chain employs TRBV2 and TRBJ2-1; D gene ambiguous. The CDR3 extends over 12 amino acids. CDR1 SNHLY and CDR2 FYNNEI come from the germline V gene. CDR3 sequence reads: CASSAFHNEQFF. The CDR3 DNA follows: TGTGCCAGCAGTGCTTTTCACAACGAGCAGTTCTTC. Full variable domain (missing parts from reference TRBV2 and TRBJ2-1): EPEVTQTPSHQVTQMGQEVILRCVPISNHLYFYWYRQILGQKVEFLVSFYNNEISEKSEIFDDQFSVERPDGSNFTLKIRSTKLEDSAMYFCASSAFHNEQFFGPGTRLTVL.

The gene calls are TRBV7-3 and TRBJ1-1, with 9 bases lining up with TRBD1. The length of the CDR3 is 15 residues. The trim removed 5 bases at V and 4 bases at J, leaving 8 bases unmatched. The V gene's germline CDR1 is SGHTA and CDR2 FQGTGA. CDR3 sequence: CASSRKQGAGTEAFF. CDR3 nucleotides: TGTGCCAGCAGCCGCAAACAGGGGGCTGGCACTGAAGCTTTCTTT.

The chain uses TRBV5-1 and TRBJ2-1; perhaps TRBD2 as D (5 bases). The CDR3 has 14 residues. Germline CDR1 and CDR2: SGHRS and YFSETQ. Between the trimmed V and J ends, which lost 0 bases and 6 bases, there was a span of 10 bases. CDR3 in DNA: TGCGCCAGCAGCTTGGACTCGCGGGTCAATGAGCAGTTCTTC. This translates into CASSLDSRVNEQFF.

The V and J genes are TRBV4-2 and TRBJ1-5, with TRBD1 as a possible D gene (5 bases). The CDR3 loop spans 16 amino acids. V shed 4 bases and J shed 0 bases, with 13 bases lying between them. The germline CDR1 and CDR2 sequences are LGHNA and YNFKEQ. CDR3: CASSLSKQDSNQPQHF. In nucleotides, the CDR3 is TGTGCCAGCAGCCTTTCAAAACAGGATAGCAATCAGCCCCAGCATTTT.

This rearrangement joins TRBV27 to TRBJ1-6; perhaps TRBD1 as D (6 bases). Per germline, CDR1 MNHEY and CDR2 SMNVEV (reference sequence). Trimming shortened V by 2 bases and J by 12 bases, and 14 bases separated the two germline ends. The CDR3 is 14 amino acids. The CDR3 nucleotides are TGTGCCAGCAGTTTAGCCGGGGGGCAAATACCCCTCCACTTT. Amino acid sequence: CASSLAGGQIPLHF.

The chain carries TRBV29-1 and TRBJ1-1; D unresolved. The germline V gene encodes CDR1 SQVTM and CDR2 ANQGSEA. The V end lost 2 bases, the J end lost 3 bases, and 13 bases lay between the germline ends. The CDR3 sequence is 14 residues long. In nucleotides, the CDR3 is TGCAGCGTTGAAATCCCCAAGTCGTACACTGAAGCTTTCTTT. It codes for CSVEIPKSYTEAFF.

This clone was detected once. The chain is built from TRBV2 and TRBJ1-5, with 7 bases aligning to TRBD1. The V segment lost 4 bases and the J segment 0 bases; nucleotides outside the gene matches: 3. Germline CDR1 SNHLY, CDR2 FYNNEI. The CDR3 has 15 amino acids. The CDR3 sequence is CASSAGGISNQPQHF. The CDR3 region has the DNA TGTGCCAGCAGTGCAGGGGGTATTAGCAATCAGCCCCAGCATTTT.

The chain joins TRBV30 to TRBJ2-4; 8 nucleotides match TRBD1. The CDR3 is 17 amino acids. V trimming: 5 bases; J trimming: 0 bases; junction bases outside the gene matches: 12. The germline V gene has CDR1 GTSNPN and CDR2 SVGIG (reference sequence). CDR3 region: CAWAGTGQLLAKNIQYF. DNA of the CDR3: TGTGCCTGGGCAGGGACAGGTCAATTACTAGCCAAAAACATTCAGTACTTC.

The chain carries TRBV18 and TRBJ2-7, with 7 bases aligning to TRBD2. Trimming at V came to 4 bases and at J to 4 bases, leaving 7 bases not matched to a gene. This CDR3 has 14 residues. Germline CDR1 and CDR2: KGHSH and LQKENI. The CDR3 DNA sequence: TGTGCCAGCTCACGCAGTCTAGCGGAGTACGAGCAGTACTTC. Encoded protein: CASSRSLAEYEQYF.

The chain carries TRBV7-9 and TRBJ1-6; TRBD1 agrees at 9 bases. Germline-derived CDR1 and CDR2 are SEHNR and FQNEAQ (reference sequence). This CDR3 has 14 residues. The V and J ends lost 5 bases and 14 bases, in that order; junction bases with no gene match: 10. The CDR3 nucleotides read TGTGCCAGCAGCCCCGGGACAGGGAAGCGATCCCTCCACTTT. Its translation: CASSPGTGKRSLHF.

This clone came up once. The genes are TRBV4-1 and TRBJ2-7; TRBD1 is a possible D gene (5 bases). The CDR3 length is 14 residues. Per the germline V gene, CDR1 is MGHRA and CDR2 is YSYEKL. The V end lost 0 bases, the J end lost 5 bases, and 11 bases lay between the germline ends. CDR3: CASSQDRVKHEQYF. As DNA, the CDR3 is TGCGCCAGCAGCCAAGACAGGGTCAAGCACGAGCAGTACTTC.

In regard to this clone: Other DNA sequences of this sample code for an identical CDR3. This sequence joins TRBV7-9 and TRBJ1-2; TRBD1 agrees at 7 bases. Germline CDR1 reads SEHNR; CDR2 reads FQNEAQ (reference sequence). V was pared by 1 base and J by 5 bases, with 1 base of the junction left unmatched. The length of the CDR3 is 13 residues. The CDR3 coding sequence is TGTGCCAGCAGCTTAGGACAGGGATATGGCTACACCTTC. Its protein is CASSLGQGYGYTF.

The chain recombines TRBV29-1 with TRBJ1-6, with D tentatively TRBD1 (6 bases). CDR3 length: 14 residues. CDR1 is SQVTM and CDR2 is ANQGSEA in the germline V gene. The V end lost 1 base, the J end lost 7 bases, and 11 bases lay between the germline ends. The CDR3 loop is CSVEVSQGNSPLHF. CDR3 nucleotides: TGCAGCGTTGAAGTGAGTCAGGGGAATTCACCCCTCCACTTT.

This clone appeared a few times. J is TRBJ2-5 and V is TRBV29-1; 8 positions match TRBD1. This CDR3 comprises 13 residues. Germline CDR1 SQVTM, CDR2 ANQGSEA. J was trimmed by 0 bases and V by 4 bases; bases with no gene match: 1. The CDR3 spells CSVGTGYQETQYF. CDR3 DNA: TGCAGCGTTGGGACAGGGTACCAAGAGACCCAGTACTTC.

The gene calls are TRBV30 and TRBJ2-2; D is uncertain. This CDR3 region has 14 residues. The germline V gene has CDR1 GTSNPN and CDR2 SVGIG (reference sequence). V gave up 0 bases and J gave up 3 bases, with 8 bases separating them. The CDR3 sequence: CAWSVDGYTGELFF. DNA for the CDR3: TGTGCCTGGAGTGTAGATGGGTACACCGGGGAGCTGTTTTTT.